This paragraph covers one T cell receptor beta chain sequence. Antigen unknown. CDR1 is MGHRA, CDR2 YSYEKL, per germline. The junction had 10 bases not matched to a gene; V was cut back by 1 base and J by 5 bases. This CDR3 is 17 amino acids long. The data derive from a study of Tregs in tolerant kidney transplant recipients. Profiled with immunoSEQ multiplex PCR; TCRdb holds only in-frame clones, not every one. The sample includes approximately 60,000 clones, roughly 98% of them seen just once. Regarding the study as a whole: This study did not directly address biological reproducibility.

The sample here was Tregs from blood, taken before the transplant. The receptor was isolated from a human donor who received a combined kidney and bone marrow transplant. The rearrangement links TRBV4-1 to TRBJ2-2; TRBD1 matches 7 bases. The CDR3 loop is CASSQAYRGWGTGELFF. The CDR3 DNA reads TGCGCCAGCAGCCAAGCCTACAGGGGTTGGGGAACCGGGGAGCTGTTTTTT.